The rows below give T cell receptor beta chains drawn from one sample of a study of cytomegalovirus exposure and HLA in healthy donors. Profiled with immunoSEQ multiplex PCR; TCRdb holds only in-frame clones, not every one. This table holds about 150,000 clones, roughly 84% found once. The source material was PBMCs. These receptors were collected from a middle-aged man in good health and CMV-seropositive. Both conserved end residues are part of each CDR3. D genes are given only for firm matches. Some rows mark clone size as missing; the rest say once, few, many or name a class of expanded clone.

J gene,D gene,clone size,V gene,CDR3 DNA,CDR3 protein
TRBJ1-2,.,.,TRBV6-1,TGTGCCAGCAGTGAAGCTAGGACAACCTATGGCTACACCTTC,CASSEARTTYGYTF
TRBJ1-6,.,few,TRBV6-6,TGTGCCAGCATAATGAGGACCCAGGGATCACCCCTCCACTTT,CASIMRTQGSPLHF
TRBJ2-6,.,.,TRBV27,TGTGCCAGCAGTAACCAACAGGGTTCCGGGGCCAACGTCCTGACTTTC,CASSNQQGSGANVLTF
TRBJ1-3,.,.,TRBV18,TGTGCCAGCTCATCCGACAGGACGTCTGGAAACACCATATATTTT,CASSSDRTSGNTIYF
TRBJ2-5,.,.,TRBV19,TGTGCCAGTACGGGTTTGGGGGCCGGGGAGACCCAGTACTTC,CASTGLGAGETQYF
TRBJ1-5,.,.,TRBV10-3,TGTGCCATCAGTAATACTGGTTTGGAGTCCCAGCATTTT,CAISNTGLESQHF
TRBJ2-7,TRBD1,.,TRBV6-6,TGTGCCAGCAAACGGGACAGAACCTACGAGCAGTACTTC,CASKRDRTYEQYF
TRBJ1-6,.,.,TRBV19,TGTGCCAGTAGTCCTGCACAACCGGGCTATAATTCACCCCTCCACTTT,CASSPAQPGYNSPLHF
TRBJ2-2,.,.,TRBV19,TGTGCCAGTAGGAGAGGAGGGACCTACACCGGGGAGCTGTTTTTT,CASRRGGTYTGELFF
TRBJ2-5,TRBD1,.,TRBV18,TGTGCCAGCTCACCACTCGGGACAGCCGAACAAGAGACCCAGTACTTC,CASSPLGTAEQETQYF
TRBJ2-1,.,.,TRBV10-2,TGCGCCAGCAGTGACAGGGTGAACCTCAATGAGCAGTTCTTC,CASSDRVNLNEQFF
TRBJ2-1,TRBD1,once,TRBV11-2,TGTGCCAGCAGCTCACCCGGGACAGGGAACAATGAGCAGTTCTTC,CASSSPGTGNNEQFF
TRBJ2-7,.,.,TRBV10-2,TGCGCCAGCAGTGAACAGCAGTCCTACGAGCAGTACTTC,CASSEQQSYEQYF
TRBJ2-7,TRBD2,.,TRBV12-5,TGTGCTAGCGCTAGCGGGAGCCCCTACGAGCAGTACTTC,CASASGSPYEQYF
TRBJ2-7,TRBD1,.,TRBV10-2,TGCGCCAGCATGGGACAGGGGGTCTACGAGCAGTACTTC,CASMGQGVYEQYF
TRBJ1-6,.,.,TRBV4-1,TGCGCCAGCAGCCAAGAGTGGGGCCAGACCTATAATTCACCCCTCCACTTT,CASSQEWGQTYNSPLHF